A selection of T cell receptor beta chains follows, all from one sample in a study of blood T cells in healthy people across ages. TCRdb redid the calling of the 5' RACE reads with MiXCR, one entry per CDR3 protein. The sample holds roughly 1.6 million distinct CDR3 sequences, roughly 32% seen once. Sequenced input: blood. The source of these receptors is a woman aged 30 to 39 in good health. Each CDR3 is given with its conserved first and last residue. A D gene is named only where the DNA matches it firmly. Not every row has a clone size; where given, it reads once, few, many or a size class.

V gene,D gene,J gene,clone size,CDR3 protein,CDR3 DNA
TRBV5-5,NA,TRBJ1-4,NA,CASRLGASTNEKLFF,TGTGCCAGCAGACTAGGAGCGTCAACTAATGAAAAACTGTTTTTT
TRBV29-1,TRBD2,TRBJ2-1,few,CSVPGLAGGDSSYNEQFF,TGCAGCGTCCCCGGACTAGCGGGAGGGGATAGCTCCTACAATGAGCAGTTCTTC
TRBV3-1,NA,TRBJ2-2,NA,CASSPRKMNTGELFF,TGTGCCAGCAGCCCGCGGAAGATGAACACCGGGGAGCTGTTTTTT
TRBV7-8,NA,TRBJ1-6,many,CASSLASNRNSPLHF,TGTGCCAGCAGCTTAGCGAGTAATCGAAATTCACCCCTCCACTTT
TRBV27,NA,TRBJ1-1,few,CASSLWVDTEAFF,TGTGCCAGCAGTTTGTGGGTCGACACTGAAGCTTTCTTT
TRBV28,TRBD1,TRBJ2-7,few,CASRTAAGGSYEQYF,TGTGCCAGCAGGACGGCGGCAGGGGGCTCCTACGAGCAGTACTTC
TRBV10-3,NA,TRBJ2-5,few,CAISETGAQETQYF,TGTGCCATCAGTGAGACGGGAGCCCAAGAGACCCAGTACTTC
TRBV27,TRBD2,TRBJ2-1,few,CASSAGTSGMNNEQFF,TGTGCCAGCAGTGCCGGGACTAGCGGTATGAACAATGAGCAGTTCTTC
TRBV2,TRBD1,TRBJ1-4,few,CASSADRGDEKLFF,TGTGCCAGCAGTGCCGACAGGGGGGATGAAAAACTGTTTTTT
TRBV9,NA,TRBJ2-5,NA,CASSVRQGPREAQYF,TGTGCCAGCAGCGTTCGACAGGGCCCCCGGGAGGCCCAGTACTTC
TRBV10-3,NA,TRBJ1-1,NA,CAISESMVRAEAFF,TGTGCCATCAGTGAGTCGATGGTCCGCGCTGAAGCTTTCTTT
TRBV28,NA,TRBJ2-3,NA,CAVAGGLGVTSTDTQYF,TGTGCCGTCGCTGGTGGGCTAGGGGTCACTAGCACAGATACGCAGTATTTT
TRBV7-8,TRBD1,TRBJ2-7,NA,CASSLWGQGSPYEQYF,TGTGCCAGTAGCTTATGGGGACAGGGGTCGCCCTACGAGCAGTACTTC
TRBV9,TRBD1,TRBJ1-1,few,CASSVDSGTVGTEAFF,TGTGCCAGCAGCGTAGATTCCGGGACAGTAGGCACTGAAGCTTTCTTT
TRBV7-9,NA,TRBJ1-1,NA,CASSLGTVPAGSEAFF,TGTGCCAGCAGCTTAGGGACAGTGCCCGCCGGGAGTGAAGCTTTCTTT
TRBV20-1,NA,TRBJ2-1,NA,CSASVGGRVKYNEQFF,TGCAGTGCTAGTGTGGGGGGGCGCGTTAAATACAATGAGCAGTTCTTC
TRBV5-1,NA,TRBJ2-7,many,CASSLNSGPSYEQYF,TGCGCCAGCAGCTTGAACTCCGGGCCCTCCTACGAGCAGTACTTC
TRBV28,TRBD1,TRBJ2-2,NA,CASSSSDRGRGENTGELFF,TGTGCCAGCAGTTCTAGCGACAGGGGAAGGGGCGAAAACACCGGGGAGCTGTTTTTT
TRBV13,NA,TRBJ2-3,few,CASSLDGRMDTQYF,TGTGCCAGCAGCTTAGATGGGAGAATGGATACGCAGTATTTT
TRBV12-3/TRBV12-4,NA,TRBJ1-2,NA,CASHYQGQLYGYTF,TGTGCCAGCCATTACCAGGGGCAGCTCTATGGCTACACCTTC
TRBV20-1,TRBD1,TRBJ1-1,NA,CSARVQGEYTEAFF,TGCAGTGCTAGAGTTCAGGGGGAATACACTGAAGCTTTCTTT
TRBV4-1,NA,TRBJ2-3,NA,CASSQDSGGGWGRSDTQYF,TGCGCCAGCAGCCAAGACAGTGGGGGAGGGTGGGGGCGCTCAGATACGCAGTATTTT
TRBV7-9,TRBD1,TRBJ1-1,NA,CASSLVGTGNTEAFF,TGTGCCAGCAGCTTAGTGGGGACAGGGAACACTGAAGCTTTCTTT
TRBV9,NA,TRBJ1-1,NA,CASSLLGGSNTEAFF,TGTGCCAGCAGCCTTCTCGGGGGGAGCAACACTGAAGCTTTCTTT
TRBV28,NA,TRBJ2-5,NA,CASSSLGVTQYF,TGTGCCAGCAGTTCCTTGGGGGTGACCCAGTACTTC
TRBV11-2,TRBD2,TRBJ2-1,NA,CASSDLAGRYNEQFF,TGTGCCAGCAGCGATCTAGCGGGTCGCTACAATGAGCAGTTCTTC
TRBV20-1,TRBD2,TRBJ2-3,NA,CSAPMKAGEGDTQYF,TGCAGTGCCCCTATGAAGGCGGGGGAAGGAGATACGCAGTATTTT
TRBV20-1,TRBD2,TRBJ2-1,few,CSATGLAAHNEQFF,TGCAGTGCAACCGGACTAGCGGCCCACAATGAGCAGTTCTTC
TRBV20-1,NA,TRBJ2-3,NA,CSARDGGPEDTQYF,TGCAGTGCTAGAGATGGGGGGCCGGAGGATACGCAGTATTTT
TRBV28,NA,TRBJ2-7,few,CATTDSYEQYF,TGTGCCACCACGGACAGCTACGAGCAGTACTTC
TRBV28,NA,TRBJ2-7,few,CASRGRGSPDYEQYF,TGTGCCAGCCGGGGCAGGGGATCTCCTGACTACGAGCAGTACTTC
TRBV9,TRBD1,TRBJ2-3,NA,CASSDRQGISTDTQYF,TGTGCCAGCAGCGACCGACAGGGAATAAGCACAGATACGCAGTATTTT
TRBV24-1,TRBD1,TRBJ1-2,NA,CATSDTTGFGYTF,TGTGCCACCAGTGATACGACAGGGTTTGGCTACACCTTC
TRBV18,TRBD2,TRBJ2-7,few,CASSPTSGALEQYF,TGTGCCAGCTCACCGACTAGCGGGGCCCTAGAGCAGTACTTC
TRBV4-1,NA,TRBJ1-2,few,CASSPMDRSYGYTF,TGCGCCAGCAGCCCCATGGACAGATCCTATGGCTACACCTTC
TRBV6-6,NA,TRBJ2-7,NA,CASSKRTEDEQYF,TGTGCCAGCAGTAAGAGGACCGAGGACGAGCAGTACTTC
TRBV12-3/TRBV12-4,NA,TRBJ1-6,NA,CASSLGTVNSPLHF,TGTGCCAGCAGTTTAGGGACAGTAAATTCACCCCTCCACTTT
TRBV28,NA,TRBJ2-3,NA,CASSYRLGTDTQYF,TGTGCCAGCAGCTACCGCCTAGGCACAGATACGCAGTATTTT
TRBV10-3,TRBD1,TRBJ2-5,NA,CAITAGGRGTGETQYF,TGTGCCATCACCGCAGGGGGCAGGGGGACAGGAGAGACCCAGTACTTC
TRBV7-2,TRBD2,TRBJ2-7,many,CASSFLAGGFLEQYF,TGTGCCAGCAGCTTTCTAGCGGGAGGTTTTTTAGAGCAGTACTTC
TRBV20-1,TRBD1,TRBJ1-4,NA,CSARTGAGNEKLFF,TGCAGTGCTAGGACAGGGGCCGGTAATGAAAAACTGTTTTTT
TRBV4-2,TRBD1,TRBJ1-2,many,CASSPLGQGSGYTF,TGTGCCAGCAGCCCGTTGGGACAGGGAAGTGGCTACACCTTC
TRBV7-9,TRBD2,TRBJ2-3,NA,CASSLSWRESTDTQYF,TGTGCCAGCAGCTTATCTTGGCGGGAGTCAACAGATACGCAGTATTTT
TRBV12-3/TRBV12-4,TRBD1,TRBJ1-6,NA,CASHEQGKSLHF,TGTGCCAGCCATGAACAGGGGAAGTCCCTCCACTTT
TRBV21-1,NA,TRBJ2-1,few,CASSNRRDSMLSWEFF,TGTGCCAGCAGCAACCGCCGAGACAGCATGTTGAGTTGGGAGTTCTTC
TRBV6-6,TRBD1,TRBJ2-4,few,CASSRAGTVDIQYF,TGTGCCAGCAGTCGGGCCGGGACAGTTGACATTCAGTACTTC
TRBV4-1,NA,TRBJ2-3,few,CASSQDSEQGEADTQYF,TGCGCCAGCAGCCAAGACTCGGAACAGGGAGAGGCAGATACGCAGTATTTT
TRBV5-1,NA,TRBJ2-7,many,CASSLVAGSHYEQYF,TGCGCCAGCAGCTTGGTGGCAGGGTCCCACTACGAGCAGTACTTC
TRBV5-1,TRBD1,TRBJ2-7,NA,CASRGQPSSYEQYF,TGCGCCAGCCGGGGACAGCCGAGCTCCTACGAGCAGTACTTC
TRBV2,TRBD2,TRBJ2-5,NA,CASVLLPGLAGVETQYF,TGTGCCAGCGTTCTCCTCCCGGGACTAGCGGGAGTAGAGACCCAGTACTTC